The next 30 T cell receptor beta chains were all read from a single sample in a study of vaccination and CD4 T cells after COVID-19 (dated by TCRdb to between 2021 and 2024). The method behind the library was PCR. Instrument on record: Illumina iSeq 100. TCR sequencing of DNA from cultured CD4+ T cells used the Oncomine TCR Beta short-read assay at the Johns Hopkins FTIC core. The public reads were reanalyzed by TCRdb: fastp trimming at Q25, MiXCR alignment, in-frame beta chains only. For every CDR3 protein sequence, its rows merge into one entry that carries the most common genes and DNA. For this sample there are around 12,000 distinct CDR3 sequences; approximately 60% appear just once. The leading ten clones occupy 9.5% to 15% of the sample. The treatment or condition label for this specimen denotes: approximately nine-day PBMC culture with coronavirus spike peptide pools or control peptides (ViraFEST assay).

Their target antigens are unknown. Specimen: CD4+ T cells from blood, cultured in vitro. These receptor sequences come from a human donor who had recovered from COVID-19.

This clonotype turned up a few times. The V and J genes are TRBV7-6 and TRBJ1-6, with D possibly matching TRBD1 (5 bases). Trimming left V 0 bases short and J 9 bases short, with 12 bases between. The V gene's germline CDR1 is SGHVS and CDR2 FNYEAQ. The CDR3 is 15 amino acids. CDR3 DNA sequence: TGTGCCAGCAGCTTAGCGGCAGGGACGGGTTCACCCCTCCACTTT. Translation gives CASSLAAGTGSPLHF.

This clonotype has a single count. This sequence joins TRBV20-1 and TRBJ2-3, with 7 positions matching TRBD2. Trimming removed 2 bases from V and 0 bases from J; junction bases left unmatched: 5. This CDR3 has 15 amino acids. The germline V gene has CDR1 DFQATT and CDR2 SNEGSKA (reference sequence). The CDR3 bases are TGCAGTGCTAGATCCGGGACTACGAGCACAGATACGCAGTATTTT. Residues: CSARSGTTSTDTQYF.

The CDR3, as DNA: TGTGCCAGTAGTATAAGGCATCTGAACACTGAAGCTTTCTTT. Encoded protein: CASSIRHLNTEAFF. V and J are TRBV19 and TRBJ1-1; no firm D call. Germline CDR1 reads LNHDA; CDR2 reads SQIVND (reference sequence). The CDR3 runs 14 residues. V gave up 2 bases and J gave up 0 bases, with 7 bases separating them. Full variable domain (outside the CDR3, taken from reference TRBV19 and TRBJ1-1): DGGITQSPKYLFRKEGQNVTLSCEQNLNHDAMYWYRQDPGQGLRLIYYSQIVNDFQKGDIAEGYSVSREKKESFPLTVTSAQKNPTAFYLCASSIRHLNTEAFFGQGTRLTVV.

The genes are TRBV25-1 and TRBJ2-2; TRBD2 aligns across 7 bases. CDR3 length equals 16 residues. The J segment lost 7 bases and the V segment lost 6 bases, leaving 14 bases of the junction unmatched. CDR1 and CDR2 (germline): MGHDK, SYGVNS. Written as DNA, the CDR3 is TGTGCCAGCAGCGACCCCTCTAGCGGCGGTGGCGGGGAGCTGTTTTTT. It codes for CASSDPSSGGGGELFF.

The rearrangement links TRBV20-1 to TRBJ2-3, with 9 positions matching TRBD2. This CDR3 comprises 17 residues. The V gene end was trimmed by 6 bases and the J gene end by 3 bases; junction bases not matched to a gene: 16. Germline V gene lookup returns CDR1 DFQATT and CDR2 SNEGSKA (reference sequence). The CDR3 spells CSAVRRGSGSITDTQYF. The CDR3 DNA reads TGCAGTGCCGTACGGCGAGGTAGCGGGAGCATTACAGATACGCAGTATTTT.

The chain links TRBV7-3 to TRBJ2-3; TRBD2 matches at 10 bases. Trimming took 4 bases from V and 2 from J; bases not matched to a gene: 3. The germline gives CDR1 SGHTA, CDR2 FQGTGA. The CDR3 is 15 residues long. The chain's CDR3 is CASSSSGSVTDTQYF. In DNA form, the CDR3 reads TGTGCCAGCAGCTCTAGCGGGAGTGTCACAGATACGCAGTATTTT.

This chain joins TRBV19 and TRBJ2-3; D is unresolved. The CDR3 length is 15 residues. Deletions cut 3 bases from V and 2 bases from J, with 12 bases between. The germline gives CDR1 LNHDA, CDR2 SQIVND (reference sequence). CDR3 sequence (DNA): TGTGCCAGTAGTATGCTCGGCAGCAACACAGATACGCAGTATTTT. It codes for CASSMLGSNTDTQYF.

This chain uses TRBV6-5 with TRBJ2-7; maybe TRBD1 (5 bases). Germline V gene data show CDR1 as MNHEY and CDR2 as SVGAGI. Trimming took 3 bases from V and 6 from J, leaving 18 bases between them. The CDR3 is made up of 15 amino acids. The CDR3: CASSYGPQKTGEQYF. The CDR3 DNA follows: TGTGCCAGCAGTTATGGGCCTCAAAAAACAGGCGAGCAGTACTTC.

In nucleotides, the CDR3 is TGTGCCAGCAGCCACCTAGCGGAGGGGGAAGAGACCCAGTACTTC. It codes for CASSHLAEGEETQYF. This sequence joins TRBV6-1 and TRBJ2-5, with D possibly TRBD2 on 7 matching bases. Germline V CDR1 and CDR2: MNHNS, SASEGT. V was cut by 6 bases and J by 3 bases, with 17 bases left in between. This CDR3 comprises 15 residues.

This clonotype has just a few counts. J is TRBJ2-2 and V is TRBV6-1, with D possibly matching TRBD1 (5 bases). This CDR3 contains 12 residues. Germline V gene lookup returns CDR1 MNHNS and CDR2 SASEGT. The V end was cut by 7 bases, the J end by 6 bases, with 9 bases between. The CDR3 bases are TGTGCCAGCATTCAGACAGCCGGGGAGCTGTTTTTT. Protein: CASIQTAGELFF.

The chain recombines TRBV6-1 with TRBJ2-7; maybe TRBD2 (6 bases). Trimming left V 1 base short and J 3 bases short, with 16 bases between. The CDR3 covers 16 residues. The germline CDR1 and CDR2 sequences are MNHNS and SASEGT. Here the CDR3 reads CASSEELGLPFYEQYF. In nucleotides, the CDR3 is TGTGCCAGCAGTGAAGAATTAGGACTACCCTTCTACGAGCAGTACTTC.

This chain connects TRBV6-2 or TRBV6-3 to TRBJ2-1; the D gene is possibly TRBD2 (5 bases). This CDR3 is 12 amino acids long. Germline CDR1 reads MNHEY; CDR2 reads SVGEGT. Trimming took 5 bases from V and 5 from J, leaving 7 bases between them. The CDR3 nucleotides read TGTGCCAGCAGTCTTAGCGACAATGAGCAGTTCTTC. This translates into CASSLSDNEQFF.

The V call is TRBV6-1, the J call TRBJ2-7, with D hard to call. V dropped 6 bases and J dropped 6 bases, with 12 bases sitting between them. This CDR3 spans 12 amino acids. Germline V CDR1 and CDR2: MNHNS, SASEGT. The CDR3 DNA reads TGTGCCAGCAGCCCTAGAGTAGGCGAGCAGTACTTC. This translates into CASSPRVGEQYF.

This sequence joins TRBV7-2 and TRBJ1-1, with 8 bases matching TRBD1. V shed 5 bases and J 1 base; nucleotides not matched to a gene: 3. The length of the CDR3 is 14 residues. Germline-derived CDR1 and CDR2 are SGHTA and FQGNSA. The DNA for the CDR3 is TGTGCCAGCAGCCCAGACAGGGGGAACACTGAAGCTTTCTTT. It is translated as CASSPDRGNTEAFF.

The chain combines TRBV30 with TRBJ2-7; D is possibly TRBD1 (6 bases). V dropped 3 bases and J dropped 1 base, with 13 bases sitting between them. In germline, CDR1 is GTSNPN, CDR2 SVGIG (reference sequence). The CDR3 totals 14 residues. The CDR3 loop reads CAWRIQGYSYEQYF. DNA of the CDR3: TGTGCCTGGAGGATACAGGGATATTCCTACGAGCAGTACTTC.

The chain couples TRBV7-6 to TRBJ2-7; no definite D call. With 1 base removed from V and 4 bases from J, the gap between germline ends came to 11 bases. CDR1 SGHVS and CDR2 FNYEAQ come from the germline V gene. This CDR3 comprises 14 residues. The CDR3 DNA reads TGTGCCAGCAGCTTAGGTGGCGATATGTACGAGCAGTACTTC. Its translation: CASSLGGDMYEQYF.

The CDR3: CASSYSLDRAAQYF. As DNA, the CDR3 is TGTGCCAGCAGTTACTCTTTGGACAGGGCGGCGCAGTACTTC. The chain is built from TRBV6-2 or TRBV6-3 and TRBJ2-7, with 8 bases that match TRBD1. The CDR3 consists of 14 residues. Trimming took 0 bases from V and 9 from J; bases not matched to a gene: 7. From germline, CDR1 is MNHEY and CDR2 SVGEGT.

The chain uses TRBV6-1 and TRBJ2-6; 10 nucleotides agree with TRBD2. Per germline, CDR1 MNHNS and CDR2 SASEGT. V lost 6 bases, J lost 3 bases, and 11 bases stayed unmatched. The CDR3 contains 18 residues. CDR3 in DNA: TGTGCCAGCAGGTCCACTAGCGGGGCCCTAGGTGGGGCCAACGTCCTGACTTTC. It is translated as CASRSTSGALGGANVLTF.

This sequence joins TRBV6-1 and TRBJ1-5; TRBD1 matches at 9 bases. The CDR3 sequence is 13 residues long. V gave up 6 bases and J gave up 5 bases; unmatched junction bases: 2. Germline values: CDR1 MNHNS, CDR2 SASEGT. This CDR3 is CASRRQGDQPQHF. CDR3 coding DNA: TGTGCCAGCAGACGACAGGGGGATCAGCCCCAGCATTTT.

This clonotype was counted a few times. This chain uses TRBV19 with TRBJ2-4, with D possibly being TRBD2 (6 bases). The CDR3 length is 15 residues. Between the trimmed V and J ends, which lost 1 base and 7 bases, there was a span of 14 bases. Germline V gene lookup returns CDR1 LNHDA and CDR2 SQIVND (reference sequence). Here the CDR3 DNA reads TGTGCCAGTAGTATAGGTTATGGAGCGGGCAACATTCAGTACTTC. Translated, it gives CASSIGYGAGNIQYF.

This clonotype was detected only a few times. The chain couples TRBV10-3 to TRBJ1-1; no clear D gene. The germline V gene encodes CDR1 ENHRY and CDR2 SYGVKD. The CDR3 extends over 13 amino acids. Trimming took 2 bases from V and 11 from J, leaving 15 bases between them. The CDR3 nucleotides read TGTGCCATCAGTGAGCGGACGGAGGGTACGGCTTTCTTT. Amino acids: CAISERTEGTAFF.

This clonotype turned up a few times. The chain employs TRBV7-3 and TRBJ2-5; D unclear. Germline assignment: CDR1 SGHTA and CDR2 FQGTGA. The V gene lost 5 bases and the J gene lost 5 bases, with 12 bases spanning the gap. The CDR3 is 13 residues long. In DNA, the CDR3 is TGTGCCAGCAGCCTTTTAGCCTGGGAGACCCAGTACTTC. Translating gives CASSLLAWETQYF.

The V and J genes are TRBV28 and TRBJ2-5, with TRBD1 as a possible D gene (8 bases). The CDR3 is 18 residues long. Between the trimmed V and J ends, which lost 3 bases and 4 bases, there was a span of 24 bases. Germline V gene data show CDR1 as MDHEN and CDR2 as SYDVKM. The chain's CDR3 is CASSFSQGGLVGGETQYF. The CDR3 DNA follows: TGTGCCAGCAGTTTTTCACAGGGGGGGCTGGTTGGCGGAGAGACCCAGTACTTC. Supplemented by reference TRBV28 and TRBJ2-5, the full variable domain reads DVKVTQSSRYLVKRTGEKVFLECVQDMDHENMFWYRQDPGLGLRLIYFSYDVKMKEKGDIPEGYSVSREKKERFSLILESASTNQTSMYLCASSFSQGGLVGGETQYFGPGTRLLVL.

V gene TRBV7-2 combines with J gene TRBJ2-5; D call uncertain. The CDR3 extends over 15 amino acids. V lost 1 base and J 3 bases, leaving 12 bases between the germline ends. From germline, CDR1 is SGHTA and CDR2 FQGNSA. The CDR3 bases are TGTGCCAGCAGCTTAGGACCAGCGCTCGAAGAGACCCAGTACTTC. This codes for CASSLGPALEETQYF.

The chain carries TRBV5-6 and TRBJ1-3, with unresolved D. Trimming stripped 4 bases from V and 4 bases from J, with 21 bases between. From germline, CDR1 is SGHDT and CDR2 YYEEEE. The CDR3 is 17 amino acids. The CDR3 sequence is CASSVHTYASGGNTIYF. As DNA, the CDR3 is TGTGCCAGCAGCGTCCACACCTATGCATCCGGAGGAAACACCATATATTTT.

This clonotype showed up just a few times. This chain joins TRBV20-1 and TRBJ1-5; D gene ambiguous. The CDR3 runs 14 residues. The V and J ends lost 0 bases and 7 bases respectively, with 13 bases between them. The germline V gene encodes CDR1 DFQATT and CDR2 SNEGSKA (reference sequence). CDR3: CSARDLRSGQPQHF. The CDR3 DNA follows: TGCAGTGCTAGAGATCTGAGGAGTGGACAGCCCCAGCATTTT.

This clonotype appeared a few times. The chain uses TRBV4-2 and TRBJ2-1; 11 positions agree with TRBD2. CDR1 is LGHNA, CDR2 YNFKEQ, per germline. With 0 bases clipped from V and 10 bases from J, the junction kept 5 bases outside the gene matches. This CDR3 is 15 amino acids long. The CDR3 nucleotides are TGTGCCAGCAGCCAAGAGCTAGCGGGAGGTTGGGAGCAGTTCTTC. It is translated as CASSQELAGGWEQFF.

This chain uses TRBV11-1 with TRBJ2-3; 7 bases fit TRBD2. CDR1 is SGHAT and CDR2 is FQDESV in the germline V gene (reference sequence). V shed 6 bases, J shed 2 bases, and the junction held 14 bases outside the gene matches. CDR3 length equals 17 residues. The CDR3 DNA follows: TGTGCCAGCAGAGCTAACCGGGGTAGCGGGCCCACAGATACGCAGTATTTT. Translated, it gives CASRANRGSGPTDTQYF.

V is TRBV20-1 and J is TRBJ2-3, with 7 positions matching TRBD2. The CDR3 spans 17 residues. The V and J ends lost 1 base and 5 bases, in that order; junction bases with no gene match: 15. The germline gives CDR1 DFQATT, CDR2 SNEGSKA (reference sequence). The CDR3: CSARGGTKGQGLDTQYF. The CDR3 DNA reads as TGCAGTGCTAGAGGGGGGACTAAAGGTCAGGGTTTAGATACGCAGTATTTT.

The chain is built from TRBV27 and TRBJ2-1; 8 bases align to TRBD2. CDR3 length equals 15 residues. Germline V CDR1 and CDR2: MNHEY, SMNVEV (reference sequence). Trimming at V came to 7 bases and at J to 0 bases, leaving 5 bases not matched to a gene. CDR3 bases: TGTGCCAGCAAGTTAGCGGGAAGCTCCTACAATGAGCAGTTCTTC. Translating it yields CASKLAGSSYNEQFF.